The 27 T cell receptor beta chains listed next were all sequenced from one sample in a study of T-cell reconstitution after alpha-beta-depleted transplantation in children. The library targeted TCRbeta and was prepared with unique molecular identifiers. Using its own MiXCR run on the PCR reads, TCRdb lists one record per CDR3 protein. Among 610,000 or so distinct CDR3 sequences listed, roughly a quarter were seen once. The sequences come from PBMCs, collected before TCRalphabeta/CD19-depleted stem cell transplant. All receptors come from a boy less than two years old with Wiskott-Aldrich syndrome, due to receive a stem cell transplant.

The V and J genes are TRBV20-1 and TRBJ1-1, with D hard to call. This CDR3 has 11 residues. The V gene lost 6 bases and the J gene lost 1 base, with 6 bases spanning the gap. CDR1 is DFQATT and CDR2 is SNEGSKA in the germline V gene (reference sequence). CDR3 protein: CSASQNTEAFF. In DNA, the CDR3 is TGCAGTGCATCACAGAACACTGAAGCTTTCTTT.

There are a few counts of this clonotype. The V call is TRBV4-1, the J call TRBJ2-3; TRBD2 matches 11 bases. V gave up 4 bases and J gave up 2 bases; unmatched junction bases: 2. The CDR3 contains 15 residues. Germline CDR1 and CDR2: MGHRA and YSYEKL. The CDR3 here is CASSRTSGFTDTQYF. CDR3 nucleotides: TGCGCCAGCAGCCGGACTAGCGGGTTCACAGATACGCAGTATTTT.

The chain employs TRBV12-3 or TRBV12-4 and TRBJ2-2, with 8 bases aligning to TRBD1. The CDR3 loop spans 14 amino acids. V lost 7 bases and J lost 3; bases outside the gene matches: 4. DNA of the CDR3: TGTGCCAGCAAGGTGACAGGGGACACCGGGGAGCTGTTTTTT. This codes for CASKVTGDTGELFF.

This clonotype appeared a few times. The J gene is TRBJ2-7, the V gene TRBV12-3 or TRBV12-4, with 7 bases that match TRBD1. The CDR3 length is 13 residues. Germline trimming cut 6 bases from V and 6 bases from J; bases unmatched to any gene: 8. The DNA of the CDR3 is TGTGCCAGCAGGGCAGACAGGGCCGGCGAGCAGTACTTC. As protein: CASRADRAGEQYF.

The chain is built from TRBV7-2 and TRBJ2-2, with unresolved D. V was shortened by 2 bases and J by 5 bases, with 6 bases between the two germline ends. From germline, CDR1 is SGHTA and CDR2 FQGNSA. The CDR3 is 13 residues long. DNA for the CDR3: TGTGCCAGCAGCTTAAAACTAACCGGGGAGCTGTTTTTT. Its protein product is CASSLKLTGELFF.

CDR3 DNA sequence: TGTGCCATCACCGACAGCGGGTATGGCTACACCTTC. It is translated as CAITDSGYGYTF. The rearrangement uses TRBV10-3 and TRBJ1-2, with D perhaps matching TRBD1 (5 bases). CDR1 and CDR2 from the germline V gene are ENHRY and SYGVKD. Deletions cut 7 bases from V and 5 bases from J, with 11 bases between. This CDR3 has 12 residues.

There are a few counts of this clonotype. The chain couples TRBV5-1 to TRBJ2-1; 7 nucleotides agree with TRBD2. Germline values: CDR1 SGHRS, CDR2 YFSETQ. This CDR3 is built from 15 residues. Trimming removed 5 bases from V and 5 bases from J; junction bases left unmatched: 10. The DNA for the CDR3 is TGCGCCAGCAGACCCGGGACTACAGCAAACAATGAGCAGTTCTTC. Amino acids: CASRPGTTANNEQFF.

The chain employs TRBV5-1 and TRBJ2-3; D not certain. CDR1 is SGHRS, CDR2 YFSETQ, per germline. The CDR3 covers 15 residues. Trimming pared 4 bases from V and 2 bases from J, leaving 14 bases between. The CDR3 bases are TGCGCCAGCAGCCCCCGGACCGGTTACACAGATACGCAGTATTTT. Translating gives CASSPRTGYTDTQYF.

The V call is TRBV18, the J call TRBJ2-5; D possibly corresponds to TRBD2 (6 bases). The ends were cut back, 3 bases at V and 5 bases at J, with 13 bases in the middle. The CDR3 covers 14 residues. The germline V gene has CDR1 KGHSH and CDR2 LQKENI. In DNA form, the CDR3 reads TGTGCCAGCTCACCTCGGGGAGGAGTGGAGACCCAGTACTTC. It specifies CASSPRGGVETQYF.

This clonotype turned up a few times. The rearrangement links TRBV5-1 to TRBJ2-1, with D hard to call. Trimming cost V 1 base and J 8 bases, with 13 bases left between them. Germline-derived CDR1 and CDR2 are SGHRS and YFSETQ. The length of the CDR3 is 14 residues. The CDR3 sequence is CASSLSQRVDEQFF. CDR3 sequence (DNA): TGCGCCAGCAGCTTGAGCCAACGGGTTGATGAGCAGTTCTTC.

The rearrangement links TRBV4-1 to TRBJ2-4; no definite D call. CDR1 and CDR2 from the germline V gene are MGHRA and YSYEKL. V shed 1 base and J shed 8 bases, with 21 bases lying between them. CDR3 length equals 17 residues. The CDR3 DNA reads TGCGCCAGCAGCCAAGGAGGTCAGCACTCTATCTGGGACATTCAGTACTTC. Encoded protein: CASSQGGQHSIWDIQYF.

The CDR3 coding sequence is TGTGCCAGCAGCCAAGATTACGGGAGGCGATCCACTGAAGCTTTCTTT. It translates to CASSQDYGRRSTEAFF. J is TRBJ1-1 and V is TRBV3-1; D is uncertain. Trimming removed 0 bases at V and 4 bases at J, with 15 bases between. Germline-derived CDR1 and CDR2 are LGHDT and YNNKEL (reference sequence). This CDR3 has 16 amino acids.

This clonotype was picked up a small number of times. The chain joins TRBV25-1 to TRBJ2-3; unclear D gene. The CDR3 is 11 amino acids. The V end lost 7 bases, the J end lost 7 bases, and 9 bases lay between the germline ends. Germline-derived CDR1 and CDR2 are MGHDK and SYGVNS. As DNA, the CDR3 is TGTGCCAGCACAGCCCTTAATACGCAGTATTTT. Protein sequence: CASTALNTQYF.

This clonotype was observed a few times. The J gene is TRBJ2-1, the V gene TRBV6-1; D might be TRBD2 (5 bases). The germline CDR1 and CDR2 sequences are MNHNS and SASEGT. CDR3 length: 15 amino acids. V was shortened by 3 bases and J by 1 base, with 10 bases between the two germline ends. The CDR3 DNA follows: TGTGCCAGCAGTGACATGGTAGCGTCCTACAATGAGCAGTTCTTC. Its translation: CASSDMVASYNEQFF.

This clonotype was detected only a few times. This sequence joins TRBV27 and TRBJ2-2; the match to TRBD2 covers 8 bases. V gave up 6 bases and J gave up 2 bases; unmatched junction bases: 11. The germline gives CDR1 MNHEY, CDR2 SMNVEV (reference sequence). The CDR3 is made up of 17 amino acids. The CDR3 protein is CASRTGLAGTNTGELFF. The CDR3 DNA reads as TGTGCCAGCAGAACCGGGCTAGCGGGCACAAACACCGGGGAGCTGTTTTTT.

The gene calls are TRBV27 and TRBJ2-5, with TRBD2 matching over 9 bases. The germline gives CDR1 MNHEY, CDR2 SMNVEV (reference sequence). This CDR3 is 15 amino acids long. V was pared by 5 bases and J by 2 bases, with 6 bases of the junction left unmatched. This CDR3 reads CASSRGGAEQETQYF. The CDR3 coding sequence is TGTGCCAGCAGTCGCGGGGGGGCGGAACAAGAGACCCAGTACTTC.

This clonotype was counted between two and nine times. This sequence joins TRBV29-1 and TRBJ2-3, with 14 bases matching TRBD2. With V trimmed by 1 base and J by 9 bases, 6 bases remained unmatched. Germline V CDR1 and CDR2: SQVTM, ANQGSEA. There are 15 residues in the CDR3. Here the CDR3 reads CSVEVGGLAGVTQYF. The CDR3 DNA follows: TGCAGCGTTGAAGTAGGGGGACTAGCGGGAGTCACGCAGTATTTT.

The CDR3 coding sequence is TGTGCCAGCACGCAGGTTTTGGAGACCCAGTACTTC. Encoded protein: CASTQVLETQYF. The V call is TRBV6-1, the J call TRBJ2-5, with D uncertain. The V end lost 7 bases, the J end lost 5 bases, and 11 bases lay between the germline ends. CDR3 length: 12 residues. Germline values: CDR1 MNHNS, CDR2 SASEGT.

The genes are TRBV12-3 or TRBV12-4 and TRBJ1-5; D is perhaps TRBD1 (5 bases). Trimming cost V 5 bases and J 7 bases, with 15 bases left between them. CDR3 length: 14 amino acids. Here the CDR3 DNA reads TGTGCCAGCAGTCTGAGGGGAGAGGGGCAGCCCCAGCATTTT. Its translation is CASSLRGEGQPQHF.

There are a few counts of this clonotype. The gene calls are TRBV27 and TRBJ2-2, with D tentatively TRBD1 or TRBD2 (6 bases each). Looked up from germline, CDR1 is MNHEY and CDR2 is SMNVEV (reference sequence). Trimming pared 3 bases from V and 4 bases from J, leaving 12 bases between. The CDR3 totals 15 residues. For the CDR3, the DNA is TGTGCCAGCAGTTTGAGGGGGGTTAGCACCGGGGAGCTGTTTTTT. Protein: CASSLRGVSTGELFF.

This clonotype was observed a handful of times. J is TRBJ1-5 and V is TRBV14; TRBD1 agrees at 8 bases. Germline CDR1 is SGHDN and CDR2 is FVKESK. The CDR3 has 13 residues. Trimming cost V 5 bases and J 5 bases; bases outside gene matches: 2. CDR3 sequence reads: CASSGQGDQPQHF. The CDR3 bases are TGTGCCAGCAGCGGACAGGGAGATCAGCCCCAGCATTTT.

This clonotype has just a few counts. V gene TRBV18 combines with J gene TRBJ1-5; 8 bases map to TRBD1. Germline loops: CDR1 KGHSH, CDR2 LQKENI. Trimming at V came to 3 bases and at J to 6 bases, leaving 7 bases not matched to a gene. The CDR3 totals 15 residues. CDR3 DNA sequence: TGTGCCAGCTCACCTAACCAGGGGGCTGGTCAGCCCCAGCATTTT. Translated: CASSPNQGAGQPQHF.

This chain joins TRBV13 and TRBJ2-3; no clear D gene. CDR1 and CDR2 from the germline V gene are PRHDT and FYEKMQ (reference sequence). The CDR3 sequence is 18 residues long. Trimming shortened V by 5 bases and J by 1 base, and 22 bases separated the two germline ends. CDR3 sequence reads: CASSNEVAAYGGTDTQYF. DNA of the CDR3: TGTGCCAGCAGCAACGAGGTGGCAGCCTATGGAGGCACAGATACGCAGTATTTT.

The V and J genes are TRBV5-1 and TRBJ2-7; the match to TRBD2 covers 13 bases. Germline trimming cut 4 bases from V and 12 bases from J; bases unmatched to any gene: 7. Per the germline V gene, CDR1 is SGHRS and CDR2 is YFSETQ. This CDR3 has 13 amino acids. CDR3 nucleotides: TGCGCCAGCAGCAGACTGGGACTAGCGGGGAGGTACTTC. Its translation is CASSRLGLAGRYF.

The rearrangement uses TRBV5-1 and TRBJ2-7; 8 bases are shared with TRBD1. Germline loops: CDR1 SGHRS, CDR2 YFSETQ. V lost 3 bases and J lost 7; bases outside the gene matches: 9. This CDR3 region has 14 residues. CDR3 protein: CASSSLGQGGEQYF. DNA of the CDR3: TGCGCCAGCAGCTCTTTAGGACAGGGCGGGGAGCAGTACTTC.

This clonotype was detected a few times. J is TRBJ2-5 and V is TRBV3-1, with TRBD1 matching over 11 bases. Germline V gene lookup returns CDR1 LGHDT and CDR2 YNNKEL (reference sequence). This CDR3 region has 17 residues. V gave up 6 bases and J gave up 4 bases; unmatched junction bases: 13. The CDR3 spells CASSPSRFGTGGETQYF. As DNA, the CDR3 is TGTGCCAGCAGTCCAAGTCGGTTCGGGACAGGGGGAGAGACCCAGTACTTC.

The CDR3 region has the DNA TGTGCCAGTAGTATACGCGGGACAGGGTCGAACACTGAAGCTTTCTTT. This translates into CASSIRGTGSNTEAFF. The chain links TRBV19 to TRBJ1-1, with 9 nucleotides matching TRBD1. From germline, CDR1 is LNHDA and CDR2 SQIVND (reference sequence). The CDR3 is made up of 16 amino acids. Unmatched junction bases numbered 5, after V lost 2 bases and J lost 1 base.